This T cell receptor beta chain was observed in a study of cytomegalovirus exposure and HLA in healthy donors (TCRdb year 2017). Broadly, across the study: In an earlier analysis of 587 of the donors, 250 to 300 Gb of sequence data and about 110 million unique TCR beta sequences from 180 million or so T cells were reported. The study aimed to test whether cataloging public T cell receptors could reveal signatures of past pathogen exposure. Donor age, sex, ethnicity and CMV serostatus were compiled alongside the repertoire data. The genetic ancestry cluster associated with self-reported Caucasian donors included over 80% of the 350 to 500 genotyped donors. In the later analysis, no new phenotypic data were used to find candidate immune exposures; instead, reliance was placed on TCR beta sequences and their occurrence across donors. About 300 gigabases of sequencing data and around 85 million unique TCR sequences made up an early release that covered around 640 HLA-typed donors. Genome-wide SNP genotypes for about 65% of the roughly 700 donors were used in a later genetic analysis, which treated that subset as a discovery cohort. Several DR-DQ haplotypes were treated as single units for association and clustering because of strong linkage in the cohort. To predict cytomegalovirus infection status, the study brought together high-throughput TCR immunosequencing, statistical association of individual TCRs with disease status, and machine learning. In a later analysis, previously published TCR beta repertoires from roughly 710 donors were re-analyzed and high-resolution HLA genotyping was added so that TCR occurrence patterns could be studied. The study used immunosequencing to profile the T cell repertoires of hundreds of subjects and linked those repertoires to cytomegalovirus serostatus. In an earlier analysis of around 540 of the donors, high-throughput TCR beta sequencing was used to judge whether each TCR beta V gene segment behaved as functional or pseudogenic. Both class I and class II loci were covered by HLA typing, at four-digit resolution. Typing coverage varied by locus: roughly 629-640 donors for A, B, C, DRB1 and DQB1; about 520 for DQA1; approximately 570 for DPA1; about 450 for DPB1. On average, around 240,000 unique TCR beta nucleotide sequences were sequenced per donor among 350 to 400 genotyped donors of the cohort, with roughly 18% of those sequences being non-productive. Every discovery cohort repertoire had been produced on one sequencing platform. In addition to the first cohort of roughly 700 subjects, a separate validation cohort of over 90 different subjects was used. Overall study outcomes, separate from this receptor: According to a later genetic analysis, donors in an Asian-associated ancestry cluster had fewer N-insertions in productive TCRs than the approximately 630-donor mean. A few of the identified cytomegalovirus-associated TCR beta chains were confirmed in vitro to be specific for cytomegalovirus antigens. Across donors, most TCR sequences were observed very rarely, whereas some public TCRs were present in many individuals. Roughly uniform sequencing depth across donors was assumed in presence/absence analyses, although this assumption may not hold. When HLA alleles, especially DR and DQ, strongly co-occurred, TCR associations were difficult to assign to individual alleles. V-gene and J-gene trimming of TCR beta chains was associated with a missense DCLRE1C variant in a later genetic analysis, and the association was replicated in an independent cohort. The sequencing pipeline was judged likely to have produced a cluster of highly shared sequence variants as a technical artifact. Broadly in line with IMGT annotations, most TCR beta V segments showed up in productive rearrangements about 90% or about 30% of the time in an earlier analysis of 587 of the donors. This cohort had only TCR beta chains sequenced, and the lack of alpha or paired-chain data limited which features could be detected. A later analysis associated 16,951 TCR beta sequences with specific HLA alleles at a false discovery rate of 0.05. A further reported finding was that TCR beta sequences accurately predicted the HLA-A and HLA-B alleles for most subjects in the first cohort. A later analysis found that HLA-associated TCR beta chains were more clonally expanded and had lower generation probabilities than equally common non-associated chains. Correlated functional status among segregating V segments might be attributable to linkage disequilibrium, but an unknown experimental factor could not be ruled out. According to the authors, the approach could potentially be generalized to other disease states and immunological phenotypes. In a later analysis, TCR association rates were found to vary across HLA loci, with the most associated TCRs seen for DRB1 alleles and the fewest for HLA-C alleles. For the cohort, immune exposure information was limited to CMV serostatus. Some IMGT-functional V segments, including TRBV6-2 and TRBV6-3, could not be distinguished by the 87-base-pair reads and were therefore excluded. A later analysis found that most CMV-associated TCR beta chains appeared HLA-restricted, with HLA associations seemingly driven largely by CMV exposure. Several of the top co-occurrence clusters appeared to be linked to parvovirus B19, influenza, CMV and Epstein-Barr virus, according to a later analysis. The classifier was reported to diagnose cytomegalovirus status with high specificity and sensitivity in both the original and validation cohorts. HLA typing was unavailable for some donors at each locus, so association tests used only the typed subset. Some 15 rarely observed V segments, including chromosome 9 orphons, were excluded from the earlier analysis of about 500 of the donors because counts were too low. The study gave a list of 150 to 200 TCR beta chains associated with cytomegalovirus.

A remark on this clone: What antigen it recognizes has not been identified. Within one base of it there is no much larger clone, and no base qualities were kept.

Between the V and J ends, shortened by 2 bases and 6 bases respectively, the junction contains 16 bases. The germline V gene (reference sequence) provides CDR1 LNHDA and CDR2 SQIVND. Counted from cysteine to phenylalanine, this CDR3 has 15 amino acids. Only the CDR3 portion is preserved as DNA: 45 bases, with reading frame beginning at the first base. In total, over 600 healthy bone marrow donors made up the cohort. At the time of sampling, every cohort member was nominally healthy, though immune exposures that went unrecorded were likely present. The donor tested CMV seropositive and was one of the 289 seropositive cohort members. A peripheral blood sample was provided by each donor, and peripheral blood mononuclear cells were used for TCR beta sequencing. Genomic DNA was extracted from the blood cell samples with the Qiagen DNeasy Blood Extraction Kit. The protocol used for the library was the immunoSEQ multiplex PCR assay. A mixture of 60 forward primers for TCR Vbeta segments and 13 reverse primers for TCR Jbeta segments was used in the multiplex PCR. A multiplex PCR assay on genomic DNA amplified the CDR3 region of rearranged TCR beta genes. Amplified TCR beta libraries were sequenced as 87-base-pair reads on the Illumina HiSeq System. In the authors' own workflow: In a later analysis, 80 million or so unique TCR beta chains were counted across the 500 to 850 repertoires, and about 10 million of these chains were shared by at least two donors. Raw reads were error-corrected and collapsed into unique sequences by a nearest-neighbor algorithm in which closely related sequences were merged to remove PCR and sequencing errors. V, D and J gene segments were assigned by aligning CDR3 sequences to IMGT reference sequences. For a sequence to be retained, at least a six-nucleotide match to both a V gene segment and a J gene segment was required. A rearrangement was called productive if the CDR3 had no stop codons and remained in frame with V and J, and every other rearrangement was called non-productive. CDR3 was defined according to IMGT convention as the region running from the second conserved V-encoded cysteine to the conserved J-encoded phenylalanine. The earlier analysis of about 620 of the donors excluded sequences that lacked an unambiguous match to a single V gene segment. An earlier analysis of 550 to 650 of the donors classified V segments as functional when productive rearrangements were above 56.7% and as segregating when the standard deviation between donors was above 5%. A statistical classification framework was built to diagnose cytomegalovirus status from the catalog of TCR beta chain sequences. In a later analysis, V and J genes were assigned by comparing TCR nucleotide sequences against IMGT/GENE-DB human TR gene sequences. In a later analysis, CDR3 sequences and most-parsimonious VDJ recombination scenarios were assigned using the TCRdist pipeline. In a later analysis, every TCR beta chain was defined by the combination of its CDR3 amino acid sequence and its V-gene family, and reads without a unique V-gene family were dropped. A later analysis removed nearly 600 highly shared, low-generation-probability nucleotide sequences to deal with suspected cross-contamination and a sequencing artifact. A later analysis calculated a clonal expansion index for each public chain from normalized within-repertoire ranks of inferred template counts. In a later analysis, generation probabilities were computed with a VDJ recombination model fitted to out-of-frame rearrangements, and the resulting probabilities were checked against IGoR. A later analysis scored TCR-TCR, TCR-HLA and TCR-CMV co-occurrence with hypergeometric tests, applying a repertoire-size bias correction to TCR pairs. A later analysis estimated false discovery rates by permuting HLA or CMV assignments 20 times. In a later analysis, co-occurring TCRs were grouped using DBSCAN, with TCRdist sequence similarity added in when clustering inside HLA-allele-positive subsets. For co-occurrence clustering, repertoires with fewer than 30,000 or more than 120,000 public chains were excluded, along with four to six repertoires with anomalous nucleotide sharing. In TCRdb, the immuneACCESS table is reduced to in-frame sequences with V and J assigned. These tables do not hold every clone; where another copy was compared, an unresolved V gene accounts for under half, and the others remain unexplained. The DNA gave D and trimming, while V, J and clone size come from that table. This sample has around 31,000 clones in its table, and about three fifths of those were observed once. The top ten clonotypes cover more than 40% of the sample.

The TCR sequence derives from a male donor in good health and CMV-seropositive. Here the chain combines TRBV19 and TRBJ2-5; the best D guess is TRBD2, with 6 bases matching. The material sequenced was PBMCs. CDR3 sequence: CASSIRAGRRKTQYF. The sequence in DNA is TGTGCCAGTAGTATACGGGCAGGGAGGCGGAAGACCCAGTACTTC. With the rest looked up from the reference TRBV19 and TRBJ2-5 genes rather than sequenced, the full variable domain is DGGITQSPKYLFRKEGQNVTLSCEQNLNHDAMYWYRQDPGQGLRLIYYSQIVNDFQKGDIAEGYSVSREKKESFPLTVTSAQKNPTAFYLCASSIRAGRRKTQYFGPGTRLLVL.